The rows below give T cell receptor beta chains drawn from one sample of a study of blood T cell repertoires in COVID-19. Using immunoSEQ multiplex PCR, the repertoire was profiled, and TCRdb retains in-frame clones only, with some absent. The table records some 41,000 clones, about nine tenths of them present only once. Sequenced material: peripheral blood. These receptors originate from a woman older than 75 with active COVID-19. CDR3s include the opening cysteine and the closing phenylalanine or tryptophan. The D gene is left open where the match is weak.

j_gene,v_gene,d_gene,CDR3aa,CDR3nt
TRBJ1-1,TRBV12-3/TRBV12-4,NA,CASSLRGRGAAFF,TGTGCCAGCAGTTTACGAGGGCGCGGGGCTGCTTTCTTT
TRBJ2-7,TRBV4-3,NA,CASSQDPVRGDPRAYEQYF,TGCGCCAGCAGCCAAGATCCTGTCAGGGGGGACCCCCGAGCCTACGAGCAGTACTTC
TRBJ2-7,TRBV28,TRBD1,CASSSPGQGNEQYF,TGTGCCAGCAGTTCCCCGGGACAGGGCAACGAGCAGTACTTC
TRBJ1-1,TRBV9,TRBD1,CASSPGTGAGTEAFF,TGTGCCAGCAGCCCTGGGACAGGGGCGGGCACTGAAGCTTTCTTT
TRBJ1-1,TRBV6-5,NA,CASSPEYRGEAFF,TGTGCCAGCAGCCCCGAGTATAGGGGAGAAGCTTTCTTT
TRBJ2-7,TRBV2,NA,CASSDVQVSYEQYF,TGTGCCAGCAGTGACGTACAGGTCTCCTACGAGCAGTACTTC
TRBJ2-2,TRBV19,NA,CASSITGRARWGRSGELFF,TGTGCCAGTAGTATAACAGGTCGGGCGAGATGGGGCCGTTCCGGGGAGCTGTTTTTT
TRBJ2-5,TRBV5-5,NA,CASSLGSGSWEETQYF,TGTGCCAGCAGCCTGGGATCCGGGTCATGGGAAGAGACCCAGTACTTC
TRBJ1-1,TRBV30,TRBD1,CAWSLSGTGGLAFF,TGTGCCTGGAGCCTTTCCGGGACAGGGGGATTGGCTTTCTTT
TRBJ1-4,TRBV5-1,NA,CASSSGGTTTNEKLFF,TGCGCCAGCAGCTCGGGGGGTACAACAACTAATGAAAAACTGTTTTTT
TRBJ1-2,TRBV2,TRBD1,CASSENRGGYGYTF,TGTGCCAGCAGTGAGAACAGGGGGGGCTATGGCTACACCTTC
TRBJ1-5,TRBV6-6,TRBD1,CASSPTTGQPTNQPQHF,TGTGCCAGCAGTCCTACAACGGGACAGCCTACCAATCAGCCCCAGCATTTT
TRBJ1-1,TRBV5-6,TRBD1,CASSSLTGQLSTEAFF,TGTGCCAGCAGCTCGTTGACGGGACAGTTGAGCACTGAAGCTTTCTTT